Following are 31 T cell receptor beta chains from one sample sequenced in a study of long-term antiretroviral therapy in people with HIV (dated by TCRdb to between 2021 and 2024). The immunoSEQ hsTCRB v3.0 assay was used at survey level resolution to sequence the TRB variable region. TCRdb retrieved this table from immuneACCESS and kept in-frame rearrangements only. Not all clones are present; in checked studies, unresolved V genes account for under half, and no reason is known for the remainder. The sample yields roughly 18,000 clones; about 81% were counted once. Approximately 15% of the sample is in the top ten clones. Sequences were derived from unsorted PBMCs, sampled 0.3 years after starting antiretroviral therapy. The receptors were sampled from a woman between 50 and 59 years old with HIV.

The V and J genes are TRBV12-5 and TRBJ2-1, with D perhaps matching TRBD2 (5 bases). The CDR3 contains 12 residues. Germline V gives CDR1 LGHNT, CDR2 FRNRAP. V lost 6 bases and J 8 bases, leaving 11 bases between the germline ends. The CDR3 DNA follows: TGTGCTAGTGGGCAACCGGGGTATGAGCAGTTCTTC. Its translation: CASGQPGYEQFF.

The V call is TRBV7-2, the J call TRBJ2-3, with 8 bases matching TRBD2. The germline gives CDR1 SGHTA, CDR2 FQGNSA. This CDR3 contains 15 residues. V lost 5 bases to trimming and J lost 0 bases; unmatched junction nucleotides: 4. The CDR3 loop is CASSTQRGSTDTQYF. The DNA for the CDR3 is TGTGCCAGCAGCACGCAGCGGGGGAGCACAGATACGCAGTATTTT.

This chain connects TRBV5-6 to TRBJ1-2; D unclear. There are 14 residues in the CDR3. Trimming left V 4 bases short and J 6 bases short, with 16 bases between. The germline V gene encodes CDR1 SGHDT and CDR2 YYEEEE. In DNA, the CDR3 is TGTGCCAGCAGCCCGGGGTGGGATTGGGATGGCTACACCTTC. This gives the protein CASSPGWDWDGYTF.

This clone is classed as medium-sized. The chain is built from TRBV4-1 and TRBJ2-5; perhaps D is TRBD1 or TRBD2 (6 bases each). CDR3 length: 14 amino acids. Trimming removed 0 bases from V and 4 bases from J, with 9 bases in between. From germline, CDR1 is MGHRA and CDR2 YSYEKL. The CDR3 coding sequence is TGCGCCAGCAGCCAAGATGAGGGGGGAGAGACCCAGTACTTC. Its translation is CASSQDEGGETQYF.

The rearrangement joins TRBV2 to TRBJ1-2; D is perhaps TRBD1 (6 bases). Germline-derived CDR1 and CDR2 are SNHLY and FYNNEI. The V end was cut by 0 bases, the J end by 5 bases, with 10 bases between. The CDR3 consists of 14 residues. For the CDR3, the DNA is TGTGCCAGCAGTGAAGCCACTCAGGGGTATGGCTACACCTTC. It codes for CASSEATQGYGYTF. The full variable domain, its missing parts supplied by reference TRBV2 and TRBJ1-2, is EPEVTQTPSHQVTQMGQEVILRCVPISNHLYFYWYRQILGQKVEFLVSFYNNEISEKSEIFDDQFSVERPDGSNFTLKIRSTKLEDSAMYFCASSEATQGYGYTFGSGTRLTVV.

This clone has just one count. The chain recombines TRBV7-9 with TRBJ2-5; D possibly matches TRBD1 or TRBD2 (6 bases each). Trimming left V 0 bases short and J 5 bases short, with 16 bases between. CDR3 length: 16 amino acids. The germline V gene encodes CDR1 SEHNR and CDR2 FQNEAQ (reference sequence). The CDR3 DNA follows: TGTGCCAGCAGCTTAGCAGGCAGGGGAGGCGGCGAGACCCAGTACTTC. Translation gives CASSLAGRGGGETQYF.

The chain links TRBV5-6 to TRBJ1-3; 7 bases are a match to TRBD1. The CDR3 is 16 residues long. Germline CDR1 SGHDT, CDR2 YYEEEE. With V trimmed by 3 bases and J by 4 bases, 10 bases remained unmatched. CDR3 nucleotide sequence: TGTGCCAGCAGCTCGACAGGGCGAGGTGCGGGAAACACCATATATTTT. Residues: CASSSTGRGAGNTIYF. Based on the CDR3 plus reference TRBV5-6 and TRBJ1-3, the full variable domain is DAGVTQSPTHLIKTRGQQVTLRCSPKSGHDTVSWYQQALGQGPQFIFQYYEEEERQRGNFPDRFSGHQFPNYSSELNVNALLLGDSALYLCASSSTGRGAGNTIYFGEGSWLTVV.

V gene TRBV6-5 combines with J gene TRBJ1-2, with 9 bases lining up with TRBD1. Germline V gene lookup returns CDR1 MNHEY and CDR2 SVGAGI. The trim removed 5 bases at V and 6 bases at J, leaving 7 bases unmatched. This CDR3 contains 14 residues. CDR3 sequence (DNA): TGTGCCAGCAGTCCTAACAGGGGGCAACATGGCTACACCTTC. It is translated as CASSPNRGQHGYTF.

This chain uses TRBV9 with TRBJ2-1; D is unresolved. This CDR3 has 15 residues. Trimming took off 0 bases at V and 0 bases at J, with 7 bases between the two ends. The germline gives CDR1 SGDLS, CDR2 YYNGEE. DNA for the CDR3: TGTGCCAGCAGCGTAGAAAGCAGCTCCTACAATGAGCAGTTCTTC. Its translation: CASSVESSSYNEQFF.

The chain links TRBV5-1 to TRBJ2-7; D unresolved. The CDR3 has 12 residues. Germline CDR1 reads SGHRS; CDR2 reads YFSETQ. CDR3 DNA: TGCGCTGACTTGGAAATGAAGTACGAGCAGTACGTC. Its translation: CADLEMKYEQYV.

This chain joins TRBV7-9 and TRBJ2-3; TRBD1 agrees at 7 bases. Germline values: CDR1 SEHNR, CDR2 FQNEAQ (reference sequence). V shed 6 bases, J shed 3 bases, and the junction held 9 bases outside the gene matches. The CDR3 is 15 amino acids. The CDR3 coding sequence is TGTGCCAGCAGACTGACAGGGTTTTGGACAGATACGCAGTATTTT. Translation gives CASRLTGFWTDTQYF.

V usage is TRBV5-5 and J usage is TRBJ2-1; 8 nucleotides line up with TRBD1. The germline gives CDR1 SGHKS, CDR2 YYEKEE (reference sequence). The CDR3 contains 14 residues. The trim removed 4 bases at V and 4 bases at J, leaving 4 bases unmatched. The CDR3 bases are TGTGCCAGCAGCCCAGGGACAGGTTACAATGAGCAGTTCTTC. It translates to CASSPGTGYNEQFF.

This clone was recorded a few times. This chain joins TRBV7-9 and TRBJ1-2; 8 nucleotides align to TRBD1. The CDR3 loop spans 14 amino acids. Trimming cost V 6 bases and J 2 bases; bases outside gene matches: 5. Germline V CDR1 and CDR2: SEHNR, FQNEAQ (reference sequence). The CDR3: CASSSGQGNYGYTF. As DNA, the CDR3 is TGTGCCAGCAGTTCCGGACAGGGCAACTATGGCTACACCTTC.

In nucleotides, the CDR3 is TGCGCCAGCAGCTCCTCCGGGGTAGGTCAGCCCCAGCATTTT. Its translation: CASSSSGVGQPQHF. This rearrangement joins TRBV10-2 to TRBJ1-5; D gene uncertain. The V end was cut by 6 bases, the J end by 6 bases, with 15 bases between. CDR3 size: 14 residues. CDR1 WSHSY and CDR2 SAAADI come from the germline V gene.

The chain joins TRBV7-8 to TRBJ2-2, with a weak D call TRBD2 (6 bases). The CDR3 runs to 15 residues. In germline, CDR1 is SGHVS, CDR2 FQNEAQ. Trimming pared 7 bases from V and 7 bases from J, leaving 19 bases between. CDR3 residues: CASTILGGNDGELFF. The CDR3 nucleotides read TGTGCCAGCACCATACTAGGAGGGAATGACGGGGAGCTGTTTTTT.

The chain is built from TRBV5-1 and TRBJ2-2; a weak D match, TRBD2 (6 bases). V lost 3 bases, J lost 2 bases, and 14 bases lay in between. The CDR3 is 16 amino acids. CDR1 is SGHRS and CDR2 is YFSETQ in the germline V gene. CDR3 in DNA: TGCGCCAGCAGCTCGGACGGCGGGGAAAACACCGGGGAGCTGTTTTTT. Encoded protein: CASSSDGGENTGELFF.

This clone was counted between two and nine times. V is TRBV18 and J is TRBJ2-2; 7 nucleotides match TRBD1. The CDR3 has 15 residues. J lost 5 bases, V lost 2 bases, and 5 bases had no gene match. The germline CDR1 and CDR2 sequences are KGHSH and LQKENI. The CDR3 spells CASSPIRTGTGELFF. DNA for the CDR3: TGTGCCAGCTCACCAATTCGGACAGGTACCGGGGAGCTGTTTTTT.

The chain recombines TRBV30 with TRBJ1-6, with a tentative D call TRBD1 (5 bases). The V end lost 0 bases, the J end lost 5 bases, and 17 bases lay between the germline ends. CDR1 is GTSNPN, CDR2 SVGIG, per germline (reference sequence). This CDR3 has 17 amino acids. The CDR3 is CAWSVLSADTDNSPLHF. DNA of the CDR3: TGTGCCTGGAGTGTACTCTCGGCGGACACCGATAATTCACCCCTCCACTTT.

The chain employs TRBV10-3 and TRBJ1-3; TRBD1 is a possible D gene (5 bases). The germline V gene has CDR1 ENHRY and CDR2 SYGVKD. The CDR3 has 15 residues. The V end lost 2 bases, the J end lost 2 bases, and 10 bases lay between the germline ends. For the CDR3, the DNA is TGTGCCATCAGTGAGGGGGGGAGAGCTGGAAACACCATATATTTT. This translates into CAISEGGRAGNTIYF.

The chain recombines TRBV5-6 with TRBJ2-4; 7 bases fit TRBD1. V shed 4 bases, J shed 2 bases, and the junction held 18 bases outside the gene matches. This CDR3 region has 19 residues. Germline V gene sequence: CDR1 SGHDT, CDR2 YYEEEE. CDR3 in amino acids: CASSPTINRGQGSKNIQYF. CDR3 bases: TGTGCCAGCAGCCCGACAATCAACAGGGGCCAGGGGTCCAAAAACATTCAGTACTTC.

The chain employs TRBV7-6 and TRBJ2-5, with a possible D match to TRBD2 (6 bases). Germline CDR1 SGHVS, CDR2 FNYEAQ. CDR3 length: 15 amino acids. Trimming pared 3 bases from V and 0 bases from J, leaving 11 bases between. The CDR3 bases are TGTGCCAGCAGCTTTGGTGGGGGGTACCAAGAGACCCAGTACTTC. Amino acids: CASSFGGGYQETQYF.

The chain combines TRBV2 with TRBJ1-6; D remains ambiguous. Trimming took off 6 bases at V and 8 bases at J, with 14 bases between the two ends. The CDR3 covers 14 residues. CDR1 SNHLY and CDR2 FYNNEI come from the germline V gene. This CDR3 is CASSPVPPDSPLHF. DNA for the CDR3: TGTGCCAGCAGCCCTGTCCCCCCGGATTCACCCCTCCACTTT. The full variable domain, rest sourced from reference TRBV2 and TRBJ1-6, is EPEVTQTPSHQVTQMGQEVILRCVPISNHLYFYWYRQILGQKVEFLVSFYNNEISEKSEIFDDQFSVERPDGSNFTLKIRSTKLEDSAMYFCASSPVPPDSPLHFGNGTRLTVT.

The rearrangement joins TRBV2 to TRBJ1-5, with D possibly being TRBD1 (6 bases). Per germline, CDR1 SNHLY and CDR2 FYNNEI. Trimming removed 8 bases at V and 1 base at J, with 15 bases between. The CDR3 has 15 residues. This CDR3 reads CASRRTELSNQPQHF. CDR3 bases: TGTGCCAGCCGGAGGACAGAGCTAAGCAATCAGCCCCAGCATTTT.

The chain is built from TRBV7-3 and TRBJ1-1, with D possibly matching TRBD1 (5 bases). This CDR3 region has 15 residues. Germline values: CDR1 SGHTA, CDR2 FQGTGA. The V gene lost 4 bases and the J gene lost 1 base, with 13 bases spanning the gap. The DNA of the CDR3 is TGTGCCAGCAGCTCAGGGTTTGTGGCGAACACTGAAGCTTTCTTT. Its protein is CASSSGFVANTEAFF.

The chain has TRBV7-9 and TRBJ1-5; the D is unclear. Germline V gene data show CDR1 as SEHNR and CDR2 as FQNEAQ (reference sequence). The CDR3 length is 13 residues. The germline V and J ends were trimmed by 7 bases and 4 bases, with 11 bases remaining between them. This CDR3 is CASNDASNQPQHF. CDR3 in DNA: TGTGCCAGCAATGACGCTTCTAATCAGCCCCAGCATTTT.

This clone was found a few times. The chain combines TRBV27 with TRBJ2-7; D not resolved. Trimming shortened V by 3 bases and J by 3 bases, and 12 bases separated the two germline ends. The germline gives CDR1 MNHEY, CDR2 SMNVEV (reference sequence). This CDR3 is 14 amino acids long. The CDR3 region is CASSLSRNSYEQYF. CDR3 in DNA: TGTGCCAGCAGTTTGTCACGCAATAGCTACGAGCAGTACTTC.

J is TRBJ1-2 and V is TRBV30; TRBD1 aligns across 9 bases. The V segment lost 6 bases and the J segment 3 bases; nucleotides outside the gene matches: 11. Germline-derived CDR1 and CDR2 are GTSNPN and SVGIG (reference sequence). The CDR3 is made up of 15 amino acids. CDR3 sequence (DNA): TGTGCCTGTTTATCACAGGGGGCGACGTACTATGGCTACACCTTC. The encoded protein is CACLSQGATYYGYTF.

With respect to this clone: Germline is not matched at one junction end, which may reflect a read error. This rearrangement joins TRBV5-6 to TRBJ2-7; TRBD1 matches at 7 bases. In germline, CDR1 is SGHDT, CDR2 YYEEEE. CDR3 length: 14 residues. The CDR3 coding sequence is TGCGCCAGCAGCCAAGGGTGGACAGGCTACGAGCAGTACTTC. It yields the protein CASSQGWTGYEQYF.

The genes are TRBV5-1 and TRBJ2-3, with D perhaps TRBD1 or TRBD2 (6 bases each). This CDR3 is 14 amino acids long. The germline V gene encodes CDR1 SGHRS and CDR2 YFSETQ. V was cut by 0 bases and J by 6 bases, with 11 bases left in between. The CDR3 spells CASSLAGARDTQYF. The DNA of the CDR3 is TGCGCCAGCAGCTTGGCGGGGGCGCGGGATACGCAGTATTTT.

The DNA of the CDR3 is TGTGCCAGTATACCCGGGGGTTCTAACTATGGCTACACCTTC. Translation: CASIPGGSNYGYTF. This chain joins TRBV19 and TRBJ1-2, with TRBD1 as a possible D gene (5 bases). V was pared by 7 bases and J by 0 bases, with 12 bases between. This CDR3 contains 14 residues. Germline lookup yields CDR1 LNHDA and CDR2 SQIVND (reference sequence).

The rearrangement links TRBV5-1 to TRBJ1-1; D is unclear. Germline CDR1 reads SGHRS; CDR2 reads YFSETQ. CDR3 length equals 15 residues. V lost 4 bases to trimming and J lost 0 bases, with 13 bases between them. The CDR3 loop reads CASSPQDGMNTEAFF. CDR3 nucleotide sequence: TGCGCCAGCAGCCCCCAGGACGGAATGAACACTGAAGCTTTCTTT.